The clone carrying this T cell receptor beta chain was seen many times. The sample belongs to a study of T cells after yellow fever vaccination. The V end lost 0 bases, the J end lost 1 base, and 6 bases lay between the germline ends. The CDR3 is 15 amino acids. TCRdb reprocessed the 5' RACE reads with MiXCR, giving one entry per CDR3 protein. The sample carries under 550,000 distinct CDR3 sequences, 20% to 25% recorded once. The specimen was PBMCs, collected 21 days after the first yellow fever vaccination. The receptor comes from a young man who received the YFV17D yellow fever vaccine. The chain couples TRBV12-3 or TRBV12-4 to TRBJ2-2, with no clear D. This CDR3 reads CASSLAPKNTGELFF. CDR3 bases: TGTGCCAGCAGTTTAGCGCCGAAGAACACCGGGGAGCTGTTTTTT.